The source of this T cell receptor beta chain is a study of beta chain features in type 1 diabetes. As every portion of the isolated RNA was reverse transcribed, the sequencing read expressed TCRB transcripts. Sequenced by immunoSEQ multiplex PCR; TCRdb stores in-frame clones only, minus some. This table has approximately 380,000 clones, more than 13% appearing once. There are a few counts of this clone. CDR1 and CDR2 from the germline V gene are SGDLS and YYNGEE. There are 16 residues in the CDR3. J lost 7 bases, V lost 2 bases, and 9 bases had no gene match. The sample consisted of naive CD4+ T cells from blood. The chain couples TRBV9 to TRBJ2-7; TRBD2 matches 13 bases. This TCR derives from a woman younger than 30 in good health. The CDR3 bases are TGTGCCAGCAGCGTTTCCGGGACTAGCGGGATTCATGAGCAGTACTTC. Its protein product is CASSVSGTSGIHEQYF.